Here is one T cell receptor beta chain with its context. Its specificity is unknown. The sample is drawn from a study of OX40 agonist ivuxolimab in advanced cancers. General study findings and limits: Within 6 weeks, CD4+ and CD8+ blood T cells expanded clonally at 0.1 to 3.0 mg/kg.

The protocol was immunoSEQ multiplex PCR, while the TCRdb copy is restricted to in-frame clones and leaves out a portion. The profile shows fewer than 90,000 clones, approximately 83% of them singletons. The CDR3 runs 15 residues. Trimming removed 6 bases at V and 4 bases at J, with 16 bases between. Germline CDR1 and CDR2: SGHNT and YENEEA. This specimen consisted of CD4+ or CD8+ T cells sorted from blood, obtained in a trial of the OX40 agonist ivuxolimab. V and J are TRBV11-3 and TRBJ2-1; possible D gene TRBD2, 6 bases. The TCR was taken from an adult with an advanced solid tumor such as melanoma, head and neck, liver or kidney cancer. CDR3 region: CASRPGRGTYNEQFF. CDR3 sequence (DNA): TGTGCCAGCAGGCCGGGACGGGGGACTTACAATGAGCAGTTCTTC.